This record concerns one T cell receptor beta chain sequence. Profiling relied on immunoSEQ multiplex PCR, and the TCRdb table lists in-frame clones only, not all of them. The sample shows 25,000 to 30,000 clones, around 90% of them seen only once. This sample was included in a study of blood T cell repertoires in COVID-19. Across the whole study: COVID-19 samples collected from the United States, Italy and Spain covered acute and convalescent phases. The analysed material was cDNA or gDNA that came from T cells, B-cell-depleted T cells, or PBMCs.

Unmatched junction bases numbered 7, after V lost 6 bases and J lost 3 bases. The germline V gene encodes CDR1 MNHEY and CDR2 SVGAGI. The CDR3 is 15 residues long. The chain couples TRBV6-5 to TRBJ2-7; 11 bases match TRBD1. Material: peripheral blood. The receptor comes from a man between 65 and 85 years old with active or convalescent COVID-19. DNA of the CDR3: TGTGCCAGCAGGGGCTGGACAGGGGGCCGCTACGAGCAGTACGTC. Protein product: CASRGWTGGRYEQYV.